This TCR beta chain was retrieved from a study of persistence of HIV-infected CD4 T cells. Across the study: Blood samples, up to roughly 180 mL, came from multiple time points, except two leukapheresis donors sampled once.

The CDR3 is 14 amino acids. CDR1 and CDR2 from the germline V gene are MNHNS and SASEGT. With 0 bases removed from V and 3 bases from J, the gap between germline ends came to 9 bases. In the case of this clone: Its antigen remains unknown.

Sequencing used immunoSEQ version 4 in survey mode. Data came from immunoSEQ multiplex PCR; TCRdb stores just in-frame clones and leaves some out. The sample lists 35,000 to 50,000 clones; about 89% were seen once. Study conclusions and caveats: Antigen-responding cells were enriched for degenerate expanded CDR3beta sequences.

Anti-CD3/anti-CD28 beads served as a nonspecific positive control stimulus. Sorting of responding CD4+ T cells relied on upregulated CD40 ligand together with CD69. Adults with HIV-1 started suppressive ART while chronically infected. CD4+ T cell counts exceeded 400 cells/uL; CMV serology was positive. The V call is TRBV6-1, the J call TRBJ2-7, with D possibly called TRBD1 or TRBD2 (6 bases each). The specimen comprised CD4+ T cells sorted from PBMCs after approximately 19-hour stimulation, sampled from a patient who received antiretroviral therapy. The TCR was taken from an adult man with HIV who was CMV-seropositive. This chain's CDR3 is CASSEAGGNYEQYF. The CDR3 DNA follows: TGTGCCAGCAGTGAAGCAGGGGGGAACTACGAGCAGTACTTC.